Below are 13 T cell receptor beta chains sequenced from a single sample in a study of blood T cell repertoires in COVID-19. The table came from immunoSEQ multiplex PCR; TCRdb's copy has only in-frame clones and leaves some out. Here the sample spans 200,000 to 250,000 clones, around 85% being singletons. The sequencing input was PBMCs or T cells enriched from blood (not recorded which). The receptors here all came from a woman aged 50 to 60 with acute COVID-19.

This clone was seen a single time. This chain uses TRBV11-2 with TRBJ2-3; a possible D gene is TRBD2 (5 bases). Germline V gene sequence: CDR1 SGHAT, CDR2 FQNNGV. The V end was cut by 1 base, the J end by 5 bases, with 22 bases between. CDR3 length: 18 amino acids. The CDR3 reads CASSLVLVRATSEDTQYF. In nucleotides, the CDR3 is TGTGCCAGCAGCTTAGTTCTGGTGCGGGCCACTAGTGAAGATACGCAGTATTTT.

The chain carries TRBV2 and TRBJ1-1; maybe TRBD1 (5 bases). Trimming pared 5 bases from V and 1 base from J, leaving 17 bases between. The germline V gene has CDR1 SNHLY and CDR2 FYNNEI. This CDR3 contains 16 residues. CDR3 DNA: TGTGCCAGCAGTCAGAAACTCGGGGGGGAGAACACTGAAGCTTTCTTT. Protein sequence: CASSQKLGGENTEAFF.

The rearrangement joins TRBV2 to TRBJ1-2; no definite D call. The length of the CDR3 is 11 residues. The germline V gene has CDR1 SNHLY and CDR2 FYNNEI. Trimming removed 2 bases at V and 6 bases at J, with 4 bases between. The CDR3: CASSEYNGYTF. CDR3 DNA: TGTGCCAGCAGTGAATATAATGGCTACACCTTC.

The table lists this clone with a count of one. This sequence joins TRBV19 and TRBJ1-6; the D gene is possibly TRBD1 (6 bases). Deletions cut 10 bases from V and 7 bases from J, with 14 bases between. Per germline, CDR1 LNHDA and CDR2 SQIVND (reference sequence). The CDR3 sequence is 13 residues long. CDR3 loop: CATSAGDNSPLHF. In DNA form, the CDR3 reads TGTGCCACCTCGGCAGGGGACAATTCACCCCTCCACTTT.

This sequence joins TRBV10-3 and TRBJ1-6; a weak D match, TRBD1 (5 bases). This CDR3 has 15 amino acids. V dropped 3 bases and J dropped 8 bases, with 14 bases sitting between them. Per germline, CDR1 ENHRY and CDR2 SYGVKD. The CDR3 bases are TGTGCCATCAGTGAATGGGGGGAAAGGGATTCACCCCTCCACTTT. This gives the protein CAISEWGERDSPLHF.

V and J are TRBV7-9 and TRBJ2-2, with 10 bases identical to TRBD1. The length of the CDR3 is 17 residues. CDR1 is SEHNR and CDR2 is FQNEAQ in the germline V gene (reference sequence). Germline trimming cut 5 bases from V and 0 bases from J; bases unmatched to any gene: 6. The CDR3, as DNA: TGTGCCAGCAGCCCCCGGACAGGGGGTCCGAACACCGGGGAGCTGTTTTTT. Protein sequence: CASSPRTGGPNTGELFF.

V is TRBV30 and J is TRBJ1-5; a possible D gene is TRBD1 (6 bases). CDR3 length: 15 amino acids. Germline CDR1 reads GTSNPN; CDR2 reads SVGIG (reference sequence). The germline V and J ends were trimmed by 1 base and 3 bases, with 13 bases remaining between them. The CDR3 region has the DNA TGTGCCTGGAGTGCAGGCGGACAGCCCAATCAGCCCCAGCATTTT. As protein: CAWSAGGQPNQPQHF.

This sequence joins TRBV4-3 and TRBJ1-2; D is possibly TRBD1 (6 bases). The CDR3 is made up of 14 amino acids. The V end was cut by 4 bases, the J end by 7 bases, with 16 bases between. Germline values: CDR1 LGHNA, CDR2 YSLEER. CDR3 in amino acids: CASSPSQGSLGYTF. CDR3 coding DNA: TGCGCCAGCAGCCCTTCACAGGGTTCGCTTGGCTACACCTTC.

In its sample, this clone was seen a few times. V and J are TRBV10-2 and TRBJ1-1; D may be TRBD1 (6 bases). This CDR3 has 13 residues. V was cut by 7 bases and J by 3 bases, with 12 bases left in between. Germline V gene lookup returns CDR1 WSHSY and CDR2 SAAADI. The CDR3 coding sequence is TGCGCCAGCATCGACCCAGGGGACACTGAAGCTTTCTTT. It specifies CASIDPGDTEAFF.

The chain has TRBV6-2 or TRBV6-3 and TRBJ1-5, with 11 bases that match TRBD1. The ends lost 2 bases at V and 5 bases at J; junction bases unmatched: 11. This CDR3 has 18 residues. CDR1 MNHEY and CDR2 SVGEGT come from the germline V gene. The CDR3 region is CASSYALGQGAGDQPQHF. The CDR3 DNA follows: TGTGCCAGCAGTTACGCCCTTGGACAGGGGGCAGGGGATCAGCCCCAGCATTTT.

On this clone itself: This sample also contains other DNA sequences that code for the same CDR3. This rearrangement joins TRBV19 to TRBJ1-2, with TRBD1 matching 9 bases. The J segment lost 4 bases and the V segment lost 4 bases, leaving 4 bases of the junction unmatched. Germline CDR1 is LNHDA and CDR2 is SQIVND (reference sequence). This CDR3 spans 14 amino acids. The CDR3: CASSTQGASYGYTF. Here the CDR3 DNA reads TGTGCCAGTAGTACACAGGGGGCGAGCTATGGCTACACCTTC.

The genes are TRBV6-5 and TRBJ1-5; D remains unclear. The V and J ends lost 5 bases and 4 bases respectively, with 9 bases between them. CDR1 is MNHEY and CDR2 is SVGAGI in the germline V gene. This CDR3 has 13 residues. CDR3 nucleotides: TGTGCCAGCAGTATCTCAGTAAATCAGCCCCAGCATTTT. Residues: CASSISVNQPQHF.

This chain connects TRBV3-1 (or the pseudogene TRBV3-2) to TRBJ2-1; possible D gene TRBD2, 7 bases. The CDR3 is 15 residues long. V lost 4 bases to trimming and J lost 0 bases, with 10 bases between them. Germline V CDR1 and CDR2: LGHDT, YNNKEL (reference sequence). The CDR3 loop reads CASSPGGPSYNEQFF. CDR3 bases: TGTGCCAGCAGCCCCGGGGGGCCCTCCTACAATGAGCAGTTCTTC.